The 24 T cell receptor beta chains given below trace back to one sample, sequenced in a study of blood T cell repertoires in COVID-19. Sequencing was performed with immunoSEQ multiplex PCR; in TCRdb, only in-frame clones are kept and a portion is missing. This sample has about 29,000 clones, with roughly 90% found just once. The sample consisted of peripheral blood. The receptors were gathered from a human donor in a cohort sampled during active COVID-19.

This sequence joins TRBV6-6 and TRBJ1-1; 8 nucleotides match TRBD1. The CDR3 has 14 residues. CDR1 and CDR2 from the germline V gene are MNHNY and SVGAGI (reference sequence). V was clipped by 6 bases and J by 1 base; unmatched bases: 4. CDR3 residues: CASSRDRGNTEAFF. In nucleotides, the CDR3 is TGTGCCAGCAGCCGCGACAGGGGGAACACTGAAGCTTTCTTT.

This clone has a handful of counts. The rearrangement uses TRBV5-1 and TRBJ1-4, with 11 nucleotides matching TRBD1. CDR3 length: 16 amino acids. Germline V CDR1 and CDR2: SGHRS, YFSETQ. Trimming removed 1 base from V and 5 bases from J; junction bases left unmatched: 4. CDR3 sequence: CASSLFGTGGNEKLFF. The CDR3 DNA sequence: TGCGCCAGCAGCTTGTTCGGGACAGGGGGGAATGAAAAACTGTTTTTT.

The V gene is TRBV12-3 or TRBV12-4, the J gene TRBJ2-5; no clear D. The V end was cut by 1 base, the J end by 5 bases, with 5 bases between. CDR3 length: 12 amino acids. CDR3 amino acids: CASSLGPETQYF. The CDR3 bases are TGTGCCAGCAGTTTAGGGCCGGAGACCCAGTACTTC.

The rearrangement uses TRBV4-1 and TRBJ2-3; 9 positions agree with TRBD1. The CDR3 has 16 amino acids. Germline V gene data show CDR1 as MGHRA and CDR2 as YSYEKL. J gave up 4 bases and V 0 bases, and 5 bases lay outside the gene matches. CDR3 in amino acids: CASSQEGTGFADTQYF. The CDR3 nucleotides are TGCGCCAGCAGCCAAGAAGGGACAGGGTTCGCAGATACGCAGTATTTT.

V and J are TRBV5-1 and TRBJ1-1; D may be TRBD1 (5 bases). This CDR3 contains 14 residues. Trimming stripped 6 bases from V and 3 bases from J, with 15 bases between. CDR1 SGHRS and CDR2 YFSETQ come from the germline V gene. The CDR3 DNA follows: TGCGCCAGCACCCAGACCGCAGGGTACACTGAAGCTTTCTTT. Protein: CASTQTAGYTEAFF.

For the CDR3, the DNA is TGTGCCAGCAGCCAAGATACTAGCGGGGTGGGTAATGAGCAGTTCTTC. Amino acid sequence: CASSQDTSGVGNEQFF. V and J are TRBV4-2 and TRBJ2-1; TRBD2 aligns across 10 bases. The V segment lost 0 bases and the J segment 7 bases; nucleotides outside the gene matches: 6. CDR3 size: 16 residues. From germline, CDR1 is LGHNA and CDR2 YNFKEQ.

The chain is built from TRBV5-1 and TRBJ2-4, with D unclear. V lost 4 bases and J lost 4, with 12 bases in between. CDR1 is SGHRS and CDR2 is YFSETQ in the germline V gene. The CDR3 consists of 14 residues. This CDR3 is CASSRSWAKNIQYF. The CDR3 DNA follows: TGCGCCAGCAGCCGTTCGTGGGCTAAAAACATTCAGTACTTC.

The J gene is TRBJ2-1, the V gene TRBV5-1; tentative D call: TRBD2 (6 bases). CDR1 and CDR2 (germline): SGHRS, YFSETQ. The CDR3 spans 11 residues. Trimming pared 9 bases from V and 7 bases from J, leaving 11 bases between. CDR3 sequence: CAIRSGNEQFF. The CDR3 nucleotides read TGCGCCATCCGTAGCGGAAATGAGCAGTTCTTC.

This clone was detected a few times. This chain joins TRBV7-9 and TRBJ1-6; 8 positions match TRBD1. The junction had 6 bases not matched to a gene; V was cut back by 5 bases and J by 6 bases. This CDR3 comprises 15 residues. Germline V gene lookup returns CDR1 SEHNR and CDR2 FQNEAQ (reference sequence). Here the CDR3 reads CASSTWTGSNSPLHF. The CDR3 DNA reads TGTGCCAGCAGCACCTGGACAGGGAGTAATTCACCCCTCCACTTT.

The chain uses TRBV25-1 and TRBJ2-7; 8 bases line up with TRBD1. Germline V gene sequence: CDR1 MGHDK, CDR2 SYGVNS. V was pared by 7 bases and J by 6 bases, with 17 bases of the junction left unmatched. The CDR3 runs to 16 residues. The CDR3, as DNA: TGTGCCAGCATCTCTAACAGGGGGAGGATGTGGTCCGAGCAGTACTTC. Its protein is CASISNRGRMWSEQYF.

The V call is TRBV6-5, the J call TRBJ2-7; 8 nucleotides match TRBD1. The germline CDR1 and CDR2 sequences are MNHEY and SVGAGI. The CDR3 runs 15 residues. With 6 bases clipped from V and 0 bases from J, the junction kept 7 bases outside the gene matches. CDR3 bases: TGTGCCAGCAGCGCCACAGGGGGAGGCTCCTACGAGCAGTACTTC. Translating gives CASSATGGGSYEQYF.

V and J are TRBV11-3 and TRBJ2-7; D gene uncertain. V shed 2 bases and J shed 6 bases, with 11 bases lying between them. Looked up from germline, CDR1 is SGHNT and CDR2 is YENEEA. This CDR3 spans 13 amino acids. CDR3 in DNA: TGTGCCAGCAGCTTATTGTCCAGGTTCGAGCAGTACTTC. Protein product: CASSLLSRFEQYF. The entire variable domain, with the rest obtained from reference TRBV11-3 and TRBJ2-7, is as follows: EAGVVQSPRYKIIEKKQPVAFWCNPISGHNTLYWYLQNLGQGPELLIRYENEEAVDDSQLPKDRFSAERLKGVDSTLKIQPAELGDSAVYLCASSLLSRFEQYFGPGTRLTVT.

This rearrangement joins TRBV10-3 to TRBJ1-2; 9 bases line up with TRBD1. Germline loops: CDR1 ENHRY, CDR2 SYGVKD. The ends lost 6 bases at V and 7 bases at J; junction bases unmatched: 15. The CDR3 has 16 residues. The CDR3 here is CAIRSTEAGQGGGYTF. CDR3 in DNA: TGTGCCATCAGGAGCACTGAAGCGGGACAGGGTGGTGGCTACACCTTC.

The J gene is TRBJ2-1, the V gene TRBV10-2; D remains ambiguous. Germline CDR1 is WSHSY and CDR2 is SAAADI. The germline V and J ends were trimmed by 0 bases and 6 bases, with 12 bases remaining between them. This CDR3 region has 15 residues. For the CDR3, the DNA is TGCGCCAGCAGTGAGTCGTACCTAGTTCTCAATGAGCAGTTCTTC. It translates to CASSESYLVLNEQFF.

DNA for the CDR3: TGTGCTAGTGGTTCCGCCGGGACAGGGCTCGCCGGGGAGCTGTTTTTT. The encoded protein is CASGSAGTGLAGELFF. The chain carries TRBV12-5 and TRBJ2-2; 9 positions agree with TRBD1. Losses at the gene ends were 4 bases for V and 6 bases for J; bases not matched to a gene: 9. In germline, CDR1 is LGHNT, CDR2 FRNRAP. The CDR3 consists of 16 residues.

The chain carries TRBV5-8 and TRBJ2-3; 11 positions match TRBD2. CDR1 is SGHTS, CDR2 YDEGEE, per germline. Trimming at V came to 7 bases and at J to 0 bases, leaving 13 bases not matched to a gene. CDR3 length equals 18 residues. The CDR3 spells CASPSPLAGGRSTDTQYF. Here the CDR3 DNA reads TGTGCCAGCCCATCCCCCCTAGCGGGGGGACGTAGCACAGATACGCAGTATTTT.

V and J are TRBV7-8 and TRBJ2-7; D gene uncertain. CDR3 length equals 15 residues. Trimming removed 5 bases at V and 0 bases at J, with 14 bases between. Germline-derived CDR1 and CDR2 are SGHVS and FQNEAQ. In DNA form, the CDR3 reads TGTGCCAGCAGCCCCCCGTTTGAGAACTCCTACGAGCAGTACTTC. It encodes CASSPPFENSYEQYF.

The genes are TRBV5-1 and TRBJ2-5; D is unclear. V was trimmed by 2 bases and J by 1 base, leaving 9 bases between them. Germline CDR1 SGHRS, CDR2 YFSETQ. This CDR3 is 14 amino acids long. The CDR3 protein is CASSLGGGQETQYF. DNA of the CDR3: TGCGCCAGCAGCTTAGGCGGCGGCCAAGAGACCCAGTACTTC.

The chain is built from TRBV18 and TRBJ2-2; 8 nucleotides line up with TRBD1. Germline values: CDR1 KGHSH, CDR2 LQKENI. There are 17 residues in the CDR3. The trim removed 3 bases at V and 4 bases at J, leaving 10 bases unmatched. The CDR3 DNA sequence: TGTGCCAGCTCACCTCTGACAGGGGCTACGGGCACCGGGGAGCTGTTTTTT. It translates to CASSPLTGATGTGELFF.

The gene calls are TRBV4-1 and TRBJ1-2, with D possibly being TRBD1 (5 bases). The V gene's germline CDR1 is MGHRA and CDR2 YSYEKL. The CDR3 extends over 17 amino acids. V shed 1 base and J shed 0 bases, with 15 bases lying between them. CDR3 in DNA: TGCGCCAGCAGCCAAGTCCCAGGGAGGTCTCCTAACTATGGCTACACCTTC. The encoded protein is CASSQVPGRSPNYGYTF.

The chain uses TRBV20-1 and TRBJ2-7; D gene uncertain. Germline V gene lookup returns CDR1 DFQATT and CDR2 SNEGSKA (reference sequence). V was trimmed by 3 bases and J by 4 bases, leaving 7 bases between them. The CDR3 is 11 amino acids. The CDR3 DNA sequence: TGCAGTGCTAGGGGCACTTACGAGCAGTACTTC. Amino acids: CSARGTYEQYF.

This clone has just a few counts. The gene calls are TRBV19 and TRBJ1-1, with TRBD1 as a possible D gene (6 bases). The germline V gene has CDR1 LNHDA and CDR2 SQIVND (reference sequence). The CDR3 has 16 residues. V lost 4 bases and J 0 bases, leaving 15 bases between the germline ends. In DNA, the CDR3 is TGTGCCAGTAGTACCTCACAGGGTTACGTGAACACTGAAGCTTTCTTT. Protein: CASSTSQGYVNTEAFF.

The chain is built from TRBV6-1 and TRBJ2-3, with unresolved D. The germline V gene encodes CDR1 MNHNS and CDR2 SASEGT. The CDR3 is 14 amino acids. Between the trimmed V and J ends, which lost 0 bases and 4 bases, there was a span of 8 bases. The CDR3 spells CASSEAYRSDTQYF. The CDR3 DNA is TGTGCCAGCAGTGAAGCCTATCGGTCAGATACGCAGTATTTT.

The chain combines TRBV10-3 with TRBJ2-7, with TRBD1 as a possible D gene (6 bases). The V end was cut by 4 bases, the J end by 6 bases, with 7 bases between. CDR1 is ENHRY and CDR2 is SYGVKD in the germline V gene. The length of the CDR3 is 11 residues. The CDR3 sequence: CAISADSEQYF. The CDR3 DNA follows: TGTGCCATCAGTGCGGACAGCGAGCAGTACTTC.